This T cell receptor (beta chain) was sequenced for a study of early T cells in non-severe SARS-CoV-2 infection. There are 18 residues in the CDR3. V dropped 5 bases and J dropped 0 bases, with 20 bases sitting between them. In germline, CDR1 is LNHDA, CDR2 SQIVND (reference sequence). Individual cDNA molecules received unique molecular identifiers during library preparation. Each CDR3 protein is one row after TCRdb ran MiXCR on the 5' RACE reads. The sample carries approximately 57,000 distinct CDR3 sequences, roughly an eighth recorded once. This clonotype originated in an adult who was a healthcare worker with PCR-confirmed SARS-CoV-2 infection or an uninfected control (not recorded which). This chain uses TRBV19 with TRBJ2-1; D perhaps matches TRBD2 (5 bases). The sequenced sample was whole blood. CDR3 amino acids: CASSPPPFGKNSYNEQFF. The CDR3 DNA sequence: TGTGCCAGTAGTCCCCCCCCGTTCGGGAAAAACTCCTACAATGAGCAGTTCTTC. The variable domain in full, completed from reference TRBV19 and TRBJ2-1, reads DGGITQSPKYLFRKEGQNVTLSCEQNLNHDAMYWYRQDPGQGLRLIYYSQIVNDFQKGDIAEGYSVSREKKESFPLTVTSAQKNPTAFYLCASSPPPFGKNSYNEQFFGPGTRLTVL.